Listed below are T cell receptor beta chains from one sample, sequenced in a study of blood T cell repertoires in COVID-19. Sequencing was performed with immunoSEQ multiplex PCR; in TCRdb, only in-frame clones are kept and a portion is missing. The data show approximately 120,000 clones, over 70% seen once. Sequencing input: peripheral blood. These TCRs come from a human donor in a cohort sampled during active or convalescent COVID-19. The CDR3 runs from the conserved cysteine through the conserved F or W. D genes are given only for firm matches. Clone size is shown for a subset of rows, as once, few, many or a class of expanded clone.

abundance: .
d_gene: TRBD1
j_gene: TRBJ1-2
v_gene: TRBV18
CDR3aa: CASSPSDRGRYGYTF
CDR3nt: TGTGCCAGCTCACCATCGGACAGGGGAAGGTATGGCTACACCTTC

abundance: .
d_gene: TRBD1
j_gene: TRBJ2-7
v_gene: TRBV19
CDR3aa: CASSTGQGDEQYF
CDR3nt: TGTGCCAGTAGTACGGGACAGGGGGACGAGCAGTACTTC

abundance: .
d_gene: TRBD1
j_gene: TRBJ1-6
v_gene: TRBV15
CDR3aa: CATSQIRTGKNSPLHF
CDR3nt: TGTGCCACCAGCCAAATACGGACAGGGAAGAATTCACCCCTCCACTTT

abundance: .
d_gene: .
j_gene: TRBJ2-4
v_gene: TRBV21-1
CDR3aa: CASSKIPPTGAKNIQYF
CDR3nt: TGTGCCAGCAGCAAAATCCCCCCCACAGGGGCCAAAAACATTCAGTACTTC

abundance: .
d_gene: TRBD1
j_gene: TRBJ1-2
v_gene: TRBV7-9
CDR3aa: CASSLAAGGNYGYTF
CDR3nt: TGTGCCAGCAGCTTAGCGGCAGGGGGCAACTATGGCTACACCTTC

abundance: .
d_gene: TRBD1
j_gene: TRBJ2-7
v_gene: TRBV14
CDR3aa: CASSRGVRQGFPYEQYF
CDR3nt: TGTGCCAGCAGCCGGGGGGTTCGACAGGGGTTTCCCTACGAGCAGTACTTC

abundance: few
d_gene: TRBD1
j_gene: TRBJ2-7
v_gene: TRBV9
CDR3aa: CASSVGGQGYEQYF
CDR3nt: TGTGCCAGCAGCGTAGGGGGACAGGGCTACGAGCAGTACTTC

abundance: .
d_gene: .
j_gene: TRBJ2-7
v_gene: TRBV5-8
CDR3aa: CASSFRGGATYEQYF
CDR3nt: TGTGCCAGCAGCTTTCGTGGAGGAGCAACCTACGAGCAGTACTTC

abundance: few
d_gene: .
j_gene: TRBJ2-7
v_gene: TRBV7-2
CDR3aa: CASSLVRVDEQYF
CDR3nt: TGTGCCAGCAGCTTAGTTAGAGTCGACGAGCAGTACTTC

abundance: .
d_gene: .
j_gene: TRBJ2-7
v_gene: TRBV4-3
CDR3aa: CASSRGQSYEQYF
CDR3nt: TGCGCCAGCAGCCGCGGACAGTCCTACGAGCAGTACTTC

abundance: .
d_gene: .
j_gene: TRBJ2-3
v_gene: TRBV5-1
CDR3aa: CASHREGGGTDTQYF
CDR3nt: TGCGCCAGCCACCGCGAAGGGGGGGGTACAGATACGCAGTATTTT

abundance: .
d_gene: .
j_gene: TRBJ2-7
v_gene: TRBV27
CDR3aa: CASSLSRQGPYEQYF
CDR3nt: TGTGCCAGCAGTTTGTCCAGGCAGGGGCCCTACGAGCAGTACTTC

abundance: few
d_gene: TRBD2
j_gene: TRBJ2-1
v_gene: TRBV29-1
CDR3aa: CSVEELRSGGYNEQFF
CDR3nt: TGCAGCGTTGAAGAATTGCGTAGCGGGGGGTACAATGAGCAGTTCTTC

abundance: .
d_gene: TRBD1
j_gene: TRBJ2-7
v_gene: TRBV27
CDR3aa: CASSLRQGASGQYF
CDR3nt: TGTGCCAGCAGTTTACGGCAGGGGGCATCTGGGCAGTACTTC

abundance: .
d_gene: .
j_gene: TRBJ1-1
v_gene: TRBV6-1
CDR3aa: CASSDPHRVGTEAFF
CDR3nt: TGTGCCAGCAGTGACCCCCACAGGGTGGGAACTGAAGCTTTCTTT

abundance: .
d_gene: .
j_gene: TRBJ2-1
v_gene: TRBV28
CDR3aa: CASSPGFRGFYNEQFF
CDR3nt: TGTGCCAGCAGTCCCGGTTTTAGGGGATTTTACAATGAGCAGTTCTTC

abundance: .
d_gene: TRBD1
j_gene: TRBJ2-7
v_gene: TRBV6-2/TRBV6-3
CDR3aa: CASSTRTGRYEQYF
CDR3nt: TGTGCCAGCAGTACGCGGACAGGGAGATACGAGCAGTACTTC

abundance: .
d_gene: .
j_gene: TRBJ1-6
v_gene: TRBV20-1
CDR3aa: CSVRRVALHF
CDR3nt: TGCAGTGTCCGCCGGGTAGCCCTCCACTTT

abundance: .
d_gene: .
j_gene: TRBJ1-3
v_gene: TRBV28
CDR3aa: CASSLSGAGGNTIYF
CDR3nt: TGTGCCAGCAGTTTATCAGGGGCTGGTGGAAACACCATATATTTT

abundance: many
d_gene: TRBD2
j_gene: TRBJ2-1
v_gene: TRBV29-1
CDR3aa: CSVGGLAGYNEQFF
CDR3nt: TGCAGCGTTGGAGGACTAGCGGGTTACAATGAGCAGTTCTTC

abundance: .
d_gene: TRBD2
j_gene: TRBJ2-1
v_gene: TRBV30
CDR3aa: CAWGTSGRFMGEQFF
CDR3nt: TGTGCCTGGGGGACTAGCGGGAGATTCATGGGTGAGCAGTTCTTC

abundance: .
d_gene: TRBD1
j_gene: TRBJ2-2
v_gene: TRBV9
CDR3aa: CASSERTGPYTGELFF
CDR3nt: TGTGCCAGCAGCGAGAGGACAGGGCCCTACACCGGGGAGCTGTTTTTT

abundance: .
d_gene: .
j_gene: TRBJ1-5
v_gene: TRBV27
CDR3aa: CASSPLQWGGRGNQPQHF
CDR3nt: TGTGCCAGCAGTCCTCTCCAATGGGGGGGTCGGGGCAATCAGCCCCAGCATTTT

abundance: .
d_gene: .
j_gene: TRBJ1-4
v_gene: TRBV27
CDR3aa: CASSLSPGGAEKLFF
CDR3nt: TGTGCCAGCAGTTTAAGCCCCGGCGGGGCTGAAAAACTGTTTTTT

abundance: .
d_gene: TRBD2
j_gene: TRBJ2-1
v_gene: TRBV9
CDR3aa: CASSVFGTSGIGEQFF
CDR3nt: TGTGCCAGCAGCGTTTTCGGAACTAGCGGGATTGGTGAGCAGTTCTTC

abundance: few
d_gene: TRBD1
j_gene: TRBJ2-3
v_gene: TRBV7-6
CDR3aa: CASSLVGQGQRDTQYF
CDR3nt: TGTGCCAGCAGCTTAGTGGGACAGGGACAGAGAGATACGCAGTATTTT

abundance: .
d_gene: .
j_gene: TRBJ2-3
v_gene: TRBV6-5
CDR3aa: CASSYSGQNTDTQYF
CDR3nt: TGTGCCAGCAGTTACTCTGGACAGAACACAGATACGCAGTATTTT

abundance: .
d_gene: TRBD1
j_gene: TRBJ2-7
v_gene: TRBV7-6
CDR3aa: CASSLGTGGPYEQYF
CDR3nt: TGTGCCAGCAGCTTAGGGACAGGGGGCCCCTACGAGCAGTACTTC

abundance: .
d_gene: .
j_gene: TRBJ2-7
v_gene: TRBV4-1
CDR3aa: CASSQDSHEQYF
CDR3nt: TGCGCCAGCAGCCAAGATAGCCACGAGCAGTACTTC

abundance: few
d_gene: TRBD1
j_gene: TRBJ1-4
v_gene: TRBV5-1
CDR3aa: CASSTDRVYDEKLFF
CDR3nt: TGCGCCAGCAGCACTGACAGGGTTTACGATGAAAAACTGTTTTTT

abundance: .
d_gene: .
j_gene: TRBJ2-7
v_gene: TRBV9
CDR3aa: CASSPERAPYEQYF
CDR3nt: TGTGCCAGCAGCCCGGAGCGGGCTCCCTACGAGCAGTACTTC

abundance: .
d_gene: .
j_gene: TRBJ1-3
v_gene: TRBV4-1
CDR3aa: CASSKLTESSGNTIYF
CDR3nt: TGCGCCAGCAGCAAACTGACAGAGAGCTCTGGAAACACCATATATTTT

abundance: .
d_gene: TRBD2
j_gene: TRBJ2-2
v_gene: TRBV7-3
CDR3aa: CASTGSSGVVGTGELFF
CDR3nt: TGTGCCAGCACGGGTTCTAGCGGGGTAGTTGGCACCGGGGAGCTGTTTTTT

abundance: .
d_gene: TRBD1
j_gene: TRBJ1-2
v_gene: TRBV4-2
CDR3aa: CASSQSGTGGIYGYTF
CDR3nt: TGTGCCAGCAGCCAGTCCGGGACAGGGGGCATCTATGGCTACACCTTC

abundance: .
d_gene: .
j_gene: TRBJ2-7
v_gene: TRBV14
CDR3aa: CASSQVAAPKNYEQYF
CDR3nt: TGTGCCAGCAGCCAAGTAGCAGCCCCTAAAAATTACGAGCAGTACTTC

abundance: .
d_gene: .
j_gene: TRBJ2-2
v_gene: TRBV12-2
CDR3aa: CASRLVMGGPQAGELFF
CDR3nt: TGTGCAAGTCGATTAGTTATGGGGGGGCCCCAAGCCGGGGAGCTGTTTTTT

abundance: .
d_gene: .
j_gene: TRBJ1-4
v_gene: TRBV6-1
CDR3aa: CASSERGGNEKLFF
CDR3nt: TGTGCCAGCAGTGAACGAGGTGGGAATGAAAAACTGTTTTTT

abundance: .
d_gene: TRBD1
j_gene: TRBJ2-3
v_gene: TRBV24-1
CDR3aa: CATSEAGTGGVTDTQYF
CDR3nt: TGTGCCACCAGTGAAGCCGGGACAGGGGGTGTGACAGATACGCAGTATTTT

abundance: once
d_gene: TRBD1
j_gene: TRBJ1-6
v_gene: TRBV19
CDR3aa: CATSSPPGQRYSPLHF
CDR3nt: TGTGCCACATCTTCCCCCCCGGGACAGCGTTATTCACCCCTCCACTTT

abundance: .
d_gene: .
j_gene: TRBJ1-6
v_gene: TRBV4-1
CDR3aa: CASSQEAGLNSPLHF
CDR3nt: TGCGCCAGCAGCCAAGAAGCAGGGCTAAATTCACCCCTCCACTTT

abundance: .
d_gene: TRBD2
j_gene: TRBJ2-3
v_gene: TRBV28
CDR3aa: CASSAPSGRVPDTQYF
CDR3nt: TGTGCCAGCAGTGCCCCTAGCGGGAGGGTCCCGGATACGCAGTATTTT

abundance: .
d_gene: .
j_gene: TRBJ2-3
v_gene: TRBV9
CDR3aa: CASSARLEGRDTQYF
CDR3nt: TGTGCCAGCAGCGCCCGACTAGAAGGAAGAGATACGCAGTATTTT

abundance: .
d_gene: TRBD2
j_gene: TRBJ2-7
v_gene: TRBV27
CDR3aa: CASRLAGVHEQYF
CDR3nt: TGTGCCAGCAGGTTAGCGGGAGTTCACGAGCAGTACTTC

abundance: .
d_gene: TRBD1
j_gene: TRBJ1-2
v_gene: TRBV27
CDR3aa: CASSQLLLGTGGESYGYTF
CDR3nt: TGTGCCAGCAGCCAGTTGTTGTTGGGGACAGGGGGAGAGAGCTATGGCTACACCTTC

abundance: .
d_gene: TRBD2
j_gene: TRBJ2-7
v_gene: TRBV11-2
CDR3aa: CASRGLAGGPGEQYF
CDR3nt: TGTGCCAGCAGGGGACTAGCGGGAGGGCCGGGCGAGCAGTACTTC

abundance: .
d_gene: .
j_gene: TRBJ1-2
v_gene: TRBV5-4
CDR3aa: CASSLAGVQGGYTF
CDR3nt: TGTGCCAGCAGCTTAGCAGGGGTTCAGGGTGGCTACACCTTC

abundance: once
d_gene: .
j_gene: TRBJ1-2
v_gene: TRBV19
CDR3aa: CASSFSGRGYLNYGYTF
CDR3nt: TGTGCCAGTAGTTTTTCGGGCAGGGGATACCTTAACTATGGCTACACCTTC

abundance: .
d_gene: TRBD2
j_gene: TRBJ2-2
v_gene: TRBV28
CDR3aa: CASSSASGPWGGELFF
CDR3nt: TGTGCCAGCAGTTCTGCTAGCGGACCCTGGGGCGGGGAGCTGTTTTTT

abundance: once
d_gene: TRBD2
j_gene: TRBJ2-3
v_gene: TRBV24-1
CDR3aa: CATSDYLGAGGTDTQYF
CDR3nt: TGTGCCACCAGTGATTACCTCGGGGCGGGAGGAACAGATACGCAGTATTTT